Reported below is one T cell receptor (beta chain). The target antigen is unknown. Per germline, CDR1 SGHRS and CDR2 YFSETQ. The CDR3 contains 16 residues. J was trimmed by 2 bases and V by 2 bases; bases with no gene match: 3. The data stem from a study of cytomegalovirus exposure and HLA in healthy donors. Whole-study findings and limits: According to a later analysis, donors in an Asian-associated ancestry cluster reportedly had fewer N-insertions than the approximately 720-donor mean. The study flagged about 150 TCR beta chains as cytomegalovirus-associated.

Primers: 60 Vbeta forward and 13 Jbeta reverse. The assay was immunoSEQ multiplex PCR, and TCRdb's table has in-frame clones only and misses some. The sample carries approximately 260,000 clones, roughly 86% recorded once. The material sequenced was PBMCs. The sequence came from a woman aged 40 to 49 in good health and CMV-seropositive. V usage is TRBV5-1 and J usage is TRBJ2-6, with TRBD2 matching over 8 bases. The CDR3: CASSFGGAAGANVLTF. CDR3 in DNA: TGCGCCAGCAGCTTCGGGGGGGCGGCTGGGGCCAACGTCCTGACTTTC.